Below are 10 T cell receptor beta chains sequenced from a single sample in a study of cytomegalovirus exposure and HLA in healthy donors. Some clones are missing from TCRdb's copy, which holds only in-frame ones; the method was immunoSEQ multiplex PCR. The data show 150,000 to 200,000 clones, 86% seen once. Sequenced material: PBMCs. These receptors were obtained from a woman under 30 in good health and CMV-seronegative.

The rearrangement joins TRBV7-2 to TRBJ2-1; 8 bases line up with TRBD1. CDR3 size: 13 residues. Germline CDR1 is SGHTA and CDR2 is FQGNSA. The V segment lost 5 bases and the J segment 5 bases; nucleotides outside the gene matches: 2. The CDR3 bases are TGTGCCAGCAGCGTGGACAGGGACAATGAGCAGTTCTTC. Its protein is CASSVDRDNEQFF.

The chain joins TRBV5-1 to TRBJ2-7, with 12 nucleotides matching TRBD1. Germline loops: CDR1 SGHRS, CDR2 YFSETQ. The CDR3 sequence is 18 residues long. V shed 0 bases, J shed 0 bases, and the junction held 7 bases outside the gene matches. CDR3 loop: CASSLGIGTGGLSYEQYF. CDR3 coding DNA: TGCGCCAGCAGCTTGGGCATCGGGACAGGGGGCCTCTCCTACGAGCAGTACTTC.

The chain is built from TRBV18 and TRBJ2-7, with 9 bases that match TRBD2. This CDR3 contains 13 residues. V was clipped by 2 bases and J by 6 bases; unmatched bases: 2. From germline, CDR1 is KGHSH and CDR2 LQKENI. The CDR3 sequence: CASSPAAGGEQYF. For the CDR3, the DNA is TGTGCCAGCTCACCAGCAGCGGGAGGCGAGCAGTACTTC.

V gene TRBV15 combines with J gene TRBJ1-2, with 8 bases aligning to TRBD1. V dropped 5 bases and J dropped 8; count of bases not matched to a gene: 4. Germline V CDR1 and CDR2: LNHNV, YYDKDF (reference sequence). This CDR3 is 12 amino acids long. As DNA, the CDR3 is TGTGCCACCAGCGACAGGGGTCACGGCTACACCTTC. This codes for CATSDRGHGYTF.

This chain joins TRBV12-5 and TRBJ1-2; perhaps TRBD1 as D (5 bases). Germline V gene lookup returns CDR1 LGHNT and CDR2 FRNRAP. The CDR3 spans 12 residues. The V gene lost 6 bases and the J gene lost 6 bases, with 11 bases spanning the gap. CDR3 coding DNA: TGTGCTAGTGGCCCGGGGGGAAATGGCTACACCTTC. Residues: CASGPGGNGYTF.

CDR3 bases: TGTGCCAGCAGCTTAGGCCTCGCAGGGGGCTCTGGAAACACCATATATTTT. It codes for CASSLGLAGGSGNTIYF. This chain uses TRBV13 with TRBJ1-3; 7 positions agree with TRBD1. The CDR3 length is 17 residues. Germline lookup yields CDR1 PRHDT and CDR2 FYEKMQ (reference sequence). V lost 0 bases and J lost 0; bases outside the gene matches: 5. The full variable domain, its missing parts supplied by reference TRBV13 and TRBJ1-3, is AAGVIQSPRHLIKEKRETATLKCYPIPRHDTVYWYQQGPGQDPQFLISFYEKMQSDKGSIPDRFSAQQFSDYHSELNMSSLELGDSALYFCASSLGLAGGSGNTIYFGEGSWLTVV.

The chain links TRBV12-5 to TRBJ2-1; maybe TRBD1 (6 bases). V gave up 8 bases and J gave up 0 bases, with 17 bases separating them. Germline CDR1 LGHNT, CDR2 FRNRAP. The CDR3 runs 16 residues. The CDR3 region has the DNA TGTGCTAGTTTATCCGCAGGGGCTCCCTCCTACAATGAGCAGTTCTTC. The encoded protein is CASLSAGAPSYNEQFF.

The rearrangement links TRBV7-2 to TRBJ1-2; 7 bases are a match to TRBD1. The trim removed 0 bases at V and 6 bases at J, leaving 4 bases unmatched. The CDR3 is 14 residues long. The germline V gene encodes CDR1 SGHTA and CDR2 FQGNSA. The CDR3 spells CASSLAPTGNGYTF. CDR3 bases: TGTGCCAGCAGCTTAGCGCCGACAGGGAATGGCTACACCTTC.

This clone was seen just once. The chain employs TRBV4-1 and TRBJ1-5, with D hard to call. Germline CDR1 is MGHRA and CDR2 is YSYEKL. The CDR3 totals 17 residues. Trimming shortened V by 0 bases and J by 0 bases, and 12 bases separated the two germline ends. Here the CDR3 DNA reads TGCGCCAGCAGCCAAGATAGGACTTCACTTAGCAATCAGCCCCAGCATTTT. Translating it yields CASSQDRTSLSNQPQHF.

The J gene is TRBJ1-1, the V gene TRBV18; TRBD1 might be the D (5 bases). Germline V gene data show CDR1 as KGHSH and CDR2 as LQKENI. The CDR3 spans 13 residues. Trimming stripped 3 bases from V and 4 bases from J, with 9 bases between. The CDR3: CASSPGPGTEAFF. For the CDR3, the DNA is TGTGCCAGCTCACCGGGGCCCGGCACTGAAGCTTTCTTT.